These 30 T cell receptor beta chains were sequenced from one sample in a study of T cell responses to AZD1222 COVID-19 vaccine. Method: immunoSEQ multiplex PCR; TCRdb's copy keeps in-frame clones and lacks some. Of around 50,000 clones listed, around 80% are singletons. Sequenced material: peripheral blood, taken on day 0 of AZD1222 vaccination. These receptor sequences come from an adult in good health.

This rearrangement joins TRBV12-3 or TRBV12-4 to TRBJ2-6, with D unclear. V lost 6 bases to trimming and J lost 0 bases, with 3 bases between them. The CDR3 sequence is 13 residues long. CDR3 DNA sequence: TGTGCCAGCAGACTCTCTGGGGCCAACGTCCTGACTTTC. Its translation: CASRLSGANVLTF.

The chain combines TRBV11-2 with TRBJ2-3; 14 bases are shared with TRBD2. Per the germline V gene, CDR1 is SGHAT and CDR2 is FQNNGV. The V segment lost 5 bases and the J segment 0 bases; nucleotides outside the gene matches: 1. CDR3 size: 16 residues. As DNA, the CDR3 is TGTGCCAGCAGCCGACTAGCGGGGGGGAGCACAGATACGCAGTATTTT. As protein: CASSRLAGGSTDTQYF.

There are a few counts of this clone. The V call is TRBV7-9, the J call TRBJ1-1; D uncertain. With 3 bases removed from V and 7 bases from J, the gap between germline ends came to 6 bases. There are 11 residues in the CDR3. Germline CDR1 SEHNR, CDR2 FQNEAQ (reference sequence). The CDR3 region has the DNA TGTGCCAGCAGCTTTATTAGTGAAGCTTTCTTT. It encodes CASSFISEAFF.

The V and J genes are TRBV19 and TRBJ2-3, with TRBD1 matching over 10 bases. After removal of 6 bases from V and 3 bases from J, the junction contained 3 bases not matched to a gene. The germline V gene has CDR1 LNHDA and CDR2 SQIVND (reference sequence). This CDR3 spans 14 amino acids. As DNA, the CDR3 is TGTGCCAGTAGGACAGGGGGCGGGACAGATACGCAGTATTTT. Protein sequence: CASRTGGGTDTQYF. Drawing the rest from reference TRBV19 and TRBJ2-3, the complete variable domain is DGGITQSPKYLFRKEGQNVTLSCEQNLNHDAMYWYRQDPGQGLRLIYYSQIVNDFQKGDIAEGYSVSREKKESFPLTVTSAQKNPTAFYLCASRTGGGTDTQYFGPGTRLTVL.

The chain joins TRBV9 to TRBJ1-2; D perhaps matches TRBD1 (5 bases). The ends were cut back, 0 bases at V and 3 bases at J, with 12 bases in the middle. Germline V gene sequence: CDR1 SGDLS, CDR2 YYNGEE. CDR3 length: 15 amino acids. The CDR3 DNA is TGTGCCAGCAGCGTAGCTCCGCAGGGAGACTATGGCTACACCTTC. Its translation is CASSVAPQGDYGYTF.

The V gene is TRBV7-2, the J gene TRBJ2-5, with TRBD2 matching over 12 bases. The CDR3 consists of 15 residues. CDR1 and CDR2 (germline): SGHTA, FQGNSA. With V trimmed by 5 bases and J by 5 bases, 6 bases remained unmatched. Here the CDR3 DNA reads TGTGCCAGCAGCCCACTAGCGGGGGGTTGGGAGACCCAGTACTTC. Amino acids: CASSPLAGGWETQYF.

The chain has TRBV7-2 and TRBJ1-6; weak D call: TRBD1 (6 bases). CDR3 length equals 14 residues. The germline gives CDR1 SGHTA, CDR2 FQGNSA. V was cut by 3 bases and J by 7 bases, with 10 bases left in between. DNA for the CDR3: TGTGCCAGCAGCTTCAGGGGAAGCAATTCACCCCTCCACTTT. Amino acids: CASSFRGSNSPLHF.

The chain is built from TRBV5-1 and TRBJ2-2; 8 bases are shared with TRBD2. The junction had 4 bases not matched to a gene; V was cut back by 1 base and J by 5 bases. This CDR3 contains 15 residues. Germline values: CDR1 SGHRS, CDR2 YFSETQ. CDR3 in DNA: TGCGCCAGCAGCTTGACTAGCGGACCAACCGGGGAGCTGTTTTTT. Protein sequence: CASSLTSGPTGELFF.

The chain carries TRBV27 and TRBJ1-4; D is unclear. Germline V lookup: CDR1 MNHEY, CDR2 SMNVEV (reference sequence). This CDR3 has 15 residues. The germline V and J ends were trimmed by 4 bases and 0 bases, with 9 bases remaining between them. Here the CDR3 DNA reads TGTGCCAGCAGTTATCGGAGTGCAACTAATGAAAAACTGTTTTTT. The encoded protein is CASSYRSATNEKLFF.

The chain is built from TRBV27 and TRBJ1-2, with D perhaps TRBD1 (5 bases). Germline-derived CDR1 and CDR2 are MNHEY and SMNVEV (reference sequence). The CDR3 runs 18 residues. Trimming took 0 bases from V and 0 from J, leaving 17 bases between them. The CDR3 nucleotides are TGTGCCAGCAGTTTATCGACCAATAAAATAGGGGCTAACTATGGCTACACCTTC. It encodes CASSLSTNKIGANYGYTF.

The J gene is TRBJ1-3, the V gene TRBV6-1; D gene uncertain. Trimming shortened V by 1 base and J by 0 bases, and 10 bases separated the two germline ends. Per germline, CDR1 MNHNS and CDR2 SASEGT. This CDR3 region has 16 residues. The CDR3 nucleotides are TGTGCCAGCAGTGAAGTTGGCTCAGCCTCTGGAAACACCATATATTTT. This gives the protein CASSEVGSASGNTIYF.

By its share, this clone is medium-sized (0.01 to 0.1%). The chain carries TRBV5-6 and TRBJ1-1; no firm D call. The CDR3 runs 16 residues. Germline V gives CDR1 SGHDT, CDR2 YYEEEE. The V end lost 4 bases, the J end lost 0 bases, and 16 bases lay between the germline ends. The CDR3 here is CASSKTPTVLNTEAFF. For the CDR3, the DNA is TGTGCCAGCAGCAAGACACCAACAGTACTGAACACTGAAGCTTTCTTT. The full variable domain, completed using reference TRBV5-6 and TRBJ1-1, is DAGVTQSPTHLIKTRGQQVTLRCSPKSGHDTVSWYQQALGQGPQFIFQYYEEEERQRGNFPDRFSGHQFPNYSSELNVNALLLGDSALYLCASSKTPTVLNTEAFFGQGTRLTVV.

V is TRBV5-1 and J is TRBJ1-2; D unresolved. Germline V CDR1 and CDR2: SGHRS, YFSETQ. There are 12 residues in the CDR3. Trimming cost V 1 base and J 10 bases, with 11 bases left between them. As DNA, the CDR3 is TGCGCCAGCAGCTTGACGTTCGAGTACTACACCTTC. As protein: CASSLTFEYYTF.

This chain uses TRBV14 with TRBJ1-2; maybe TRBD1 (5 bases). Trimming shortened V by 4 bases and J by 4 bases, and 7 bases separated the two germline ends. The CDR3 covers 12 residues. Germline lookup yields CDR1 SGHDN and CDR2 FVKESK. The CDR3 DNA is TGTGCCAGCAGCCCTGGGACCTATGGCTACACCTTC. It yields the protein CASSPGTYGYTF.

The J gene is TRBJ1-2, the V gene TRBV28; D ambiguous. Germline V gene lookup returns CDR1 MDHEN and CDR2 SYDVKM. CDR3 length: 13 residues. V was pared by 5 bases and J by 3 bases, with 10 bases between. DNA for the CDR3: TGTGCCAGCAGTATCAAATTCCACTATGGCTACACCTTC. Its protein is CASSIKFHYGYTF.

V usage is TRBV24-1 and J usage is TRBJ1-3, with 7 positions matching TRBD1. Germline trimming cut 8 bases from V and 8 bases from J; bases unmatched to any gene: 5. This CDR3 region has 12 residues. In germline, CDR1 is KGHDR, CDR2 SFDVKD. The CDR3 loop reads CATTQGVDTIYF. CDR3 bases: TGTGCCACCACGCAGGGGGTAGACACCATATATTTT.

The CDR3 nucleotides are TGTGCCAGCCCTCGGAGGAATGAGCAGTTCTTC. It codes for CASPRRNEQFF. This chain connects TRBV6-5 to TRBJ2-1, with D possibly being TRBD2 (5 bases). From germline, CDR1 is MNHEY and CDR2 SVGAGI. The CDR3 contains 11 residues. Trimming took 8 bases from V and 7 from J, leaving 9 bases between them.

The chain employs TRBV6-4 and TRBJ1-2; the D gene is possibly TRBD1 (6 bases). This CDR3 is 14 amino acids long. V dropped 0 bases and J dropped 8 bases, with 13 bases sitting between them. CDR1 MRHNA and CDR2 SNTAGT come from the germline V gene. The CDR3 DNA follows: TGTGCCAGCAGTGACTCGGCGGGGGGCTGGGGCTACACCTTC. The encoded protein is CASSDSAGGWGYTF.

This chain connects TRBV5-1 to TRBJ2-3, with D tentatively TRBD2 (5 bases). The germline V and J ends were trimmed by 4 bases and 0 bases, with 21 bases remaining between them. This CDR3 has 18 residues. Germline V gene lookup returns CDR1 SGHRS and CDR2 YFSETQ. The CDR3 here is CASSEEGAWAGSTDTQYF. In DNA, the CDR3 is TGCGCCAGCAGCGAGGAAGGAGCGTGGGCGGGTAGCACAGATACGCAGTATTTT.

The chain uses TRBV24-1 and TRBJ1-5; 9 positions agree with TRBD1. V shed 4 bases, J shed 3 bases, and the junction held 6 bases outside the gene matches. CDR1 KGHDR and CDR2 SFDVKD come from the germline V gene. There are 16 residues in the CDR3. CDR3 loop: CATSETGGEVNQPQHF. DNA of the CDR3: TGTGCCACCAGTGAGACAGGGGGGGAGGTCAATCAGCCCCAGCATTTT.

This chain connects TRBV5-1 to TRBJ1-4; D perhaps matches TRBD1 (6 bases). The CDR3 is 14 amino acids. The germline V gene has CDR1 SGHRS and CDR2 YFSETQ. The ends were cut back, 5 bases at V and 8 bases at J, with 16 bases in the middle. CDR3 nucleotide sequence: TGCGCCAGCAGGCCTACGACAGGTTTAGAAAAACTGTTTTTT. This encodes CASRPTTGLEKLFF.

V gene TRBV6-5 combines with J gene TRBJ1-2; 8 bases are shared with TRBD1. Per the germline V gene, CDR1 is MNHEY and CDR2 is SVGAGI. CDR3 length: 15 amino acids. V lost 5 bases and J lost 1; bases outside the gene matches: 6. The CDR3 loop reads CASSTGTGRNYGYTF. In nucleotides, the CDR3 is TGTGCCAGCAGTACCGGGACAGGACGTAACTATGGCTACACCTTC.

J is TRBJ1-2 and V is TRBV5-6; tentative D call: TRBD1 (6 bases). From germline, CDR1 is SGHDT and CDR2 YYEEEE. This CDR3 spans 16 amino acids. V was trimmed by 3 bases and J by 6 bases, leaving 21 bases between them. The CDR3 coding sequence is TGTGCCAGCAGCTGGGAGTCCCTGTACAGGGCGGATGGCTACACCTTC. Translating it yields CASSWESLYRADGYTF.

The chain employs TRBV11-2 and TRBJ1-5; 10 bases align to TRBD1. Per germline, CDR1 SGHAT and CDR2 FQNNGV. The CDR3 is 15 amino acids. J gave up 4 bases and V 5 bases, and 5 bases lay outside the gene matches. CDR3 residues: CASSKTGGMNQPQHF. CDR3 nucleotide sequence: TGTGCCAGCAGCAAGACAGGGGGCATGAATCAGCCCCAGCATTTT.

This clone counts as large. This chain joins TRBV5-4 and TRBJ1-5; unclear D gene. CDR1 is SGHNT, CDR2 YYREEE, per germline (reference sequence). The V end was cut by 3 bases, the J end by 3 bases, with 13 bases between. The CDR3 runs 15 residues. CDR3 loop: CASSWVVHDNQPQHF. In DNA, the CDR3 is TGTGCCAGCAGCTGGGTGGTACACGACAATCAGCCCCAGCATTTT.

Only one count was recorded for this clone. The chain joins TRBV2 to TRBJ2-1; 11 bases fit TRBD2. The CDR3 is 15 amino acids. V dropped 4 bases and J dropped 2; count of bases not matched to a gene: 1. CDR1 is SNHLY and CDR2 is FYNNEI in the germline V gene. CDR3 coding DNA: TGTGCCAGCAGTGGACTAGCGGGACCCTACAATGAGCAGTTCTTC. Translation gives CASSGLAGPYNEQFF.

V gene TRBV28 combines with J gene TRBJ2-2; 8 bases fit TRBD2. This CDR3 is 17 amino acids long. Germline CDR1 reads MDHEN; CDR2 reads SYDVKM. J was trimmed by 0 bases and V by 6 bases; bases with no gene match: 9. The CDR3 region has the DNA TGTGCCAGCAGCCCAACGAGCGGGAGAACGAACACCGGGGAGCTGTTTTTT. It yields the protein CASSPTSGRTNTGELFF.

The CDR3 loop is CASSPGTGAHEQYF. CDR3 nucleotide sequence: TGTGCCAGCAGCCCCGGGACAGGGGCGCACGAGCAGTACTTC. The chain employs TRBV7-6 and TRBJ2-7; 10 positions agree with TRBD1. The CDR3 is 14 residues long. J gave up 5 bases and V 5 bases, and 6 bases lay outside the gene matches. Germline CDR1 reads SGHVS; CDR2 reads FNYEAQ.

The chain carries TRBV15 and TRBJ2-1, with TRBD2 identical over 9 bases. This CDR3 region has 14 residues. V lost 2 bases to trimming and J lost 9 bases; unmatched junction nucleotides: 5. The germline gives CDR1 LNHNV, CDR2 YYDKDF (reference sequence). The CDR3 bases are TGTGCCACCAGCAGACCGGGACTAGCTATTGAGCAGTTCTTC. It is translated as CATSRPGLAIEQFF.

This chain joins TRBV4-3 and TRBJ2-7; D is possibly TRBD2 (6 bases). Trimming pared 0 bases from V and 2 bases from J, leaving 11 bases between. Per the germline V gene, CDR1 is LGHNA and CDR2 is YSLEER. CDR3 length: 15 residues. The CDR3, as DNA: TGCGCCAGCAGCCAAGATATCGCGGGGCCCTACGAGCAGTACTTC. Its protein is CASSQDIAGPYEQYF.